These 28 T cell receptor beta chains were all obtained from the same sample, sequenced in a study of CD8+ T cells in alopecia areata. Sequencing relied on a cDNA template that was reverse transcribed from extracted RNA. TCRdb keeps only in-frame clones here, not all; method: immunoSEQ multiplex PCR. The data contain under 130,000 clones, 55% of them singletons. Sequencing was carried out using CD4+ T cells sorted from blood. Receptor source: a human donor in good health.

The V gene is TRBV5-1, the J gene TRBJ2-3; D is possibly TRBD1 or TRBD2 (6 bases each). Germline CDR1 is SGHRS and CDR2 is YFSETQ. V lost 6 bases, J lost 1 base, and 18 bases lay in between. There are 16 residues in the CDR3. The CDR3 reads CASTIGWGAGTDTQYF. The CDR3 DNA reads TGCGCCAGCACAATCGGATGGGGGGCCGGCACAGATACGCAGTATTTT.

Only a few counts were recorded for this clone. V and J are TRBV5-6 and TRBJ1-1, with a possible D match to TRBD1 (6 bases). The CDR3 runs 14 residues. The V and J ends lost 1 base and 5 bases respectively, with 12 bases between them. CDR1 is SGHDT and CDR2 is YYEEEE in the germline V gene. Here the CDR3 DNA reads TGTGCCAGCAGCTTGTTTACAGGGAGGACTGAAGCTTTCTTT. Translated: CASSLFTGRTEAFF.

The chain recombines TRBV5-7 with TRBJ2-7; D tentatively reads TRBD1 or TRBD2 (5 bases each). TRBV5-7 is known as an ORF, though its function is uncertain. V gave up 3 bases and J gave up 6 bases, with 19 bases separating them. The CDR3 contains 15 residues. The chain's CDR3 is CASSCDPGRLSEQYF. CDR3 coding DNA: TGTGCCAGCAGCTGCGATCCGGGACGCCTTTCCGAGCAGTACTTC.

The chain links TRBV7-9 to TRBJ1-2, with D hard to call. With 8 bases removed from V and 2 bases from J, the gap between germline ends came to 15 bases. The germline CDR1 and CDR2 sequences are SEHNR and FQNEAQ (reference sequence). CDR3 length equals 14 residues. Here the CDR3 reads CASGEDASNYGYTF. The CDR3 nucleotides read TGTGCCAGCGGAGAGGACGCTTCCAACTATGGCTACACCTTC. Filled out from reference TRBV7-9 and TRBJ1-2, the complete variable domain reads DTGVSQNPRHKITKRGQNVTFRCDPISEHNRLYWYRQTLGQGPEFLTYFQNEAQLEKSRLLSDRFSAERPKGSFSTLEIQRTEQGDSAMYLCASGEDASNYGYTFGSGTRLTVV.

This chain uses TRBV10-3 with TRBJ2-7, with 7 bases matching TRBD2. V lost 2 bases to trimming and J lost 6 bases; unmatched junction nucleotides: 7. The CDR3 sequence is 14 residues long. The germline V gene encodes CDR1 ENHRY and CDR2 SYGVKD. The CDR3 here is CAISESSGSLEQYF. CDR3 nucleotide sequence: TGTGCCATCAGTGAGAGTAGCGGGTCCCTCGAGCAGTACTTC.

The rearrangement uses TRBV29-1 and TRBJ2-7; D is undetermined. Germline CDR1 is SQVTM and CDR2 is ANQGSEA. V was cut by 2 bases and J by 3 bases, with 5 bases left in between. The CDR3 has 11 amino acids. The chain's CDR3 is CSVEQHYEQYF. In DNA form, the CDR3 reads TGCAGCGTTGAACAACACTACGAGCAGTACTTC.

J is TRBJ2-7 and V is TRBV30, with D perhaps matching TRBD1 or TRBD2 (5 bases each). This CDR3 region has 13 residues. The ends were cut back, 8 bases at V and 3 bases at J, with 17 bases in the middle. Germline assignment: CDR1 GTSNPN and CDR2 SVGIG (reference sequence). The CDR3 sequence: CAQRGETGYEQYF. In DNA form, the CDR3 reads TGTGCCCAGCGAGGGGAAACTGGCTACGAGCAGTACTTC.

The V call is TRBV2, the J call TRBJ2-2; D ambiguous. V shed 5 bases and J shed 5 bases, with 9 bases lying between them. Germline CDR1 reads SNHLY; CDR2 reads FYNNEI. The CDR3 spans 13 residues. CDR3 amino acids: CASSLYETGELFF. CDR3 coding DNA: TGTGCCAGCAGTCTGTACGAAACCGGGGAGCTGTTTTTT.

The chain is built from TRBV30 and TRBJ2-2; no clear D. The CDR3 length is 15 residues. Looked up from germline, CDR1 is GTSNPN and CDR2 is SVGIG (reference sequence). The germline V and J ends were trimmed by 3 bases and 1 base, with 12 bases remaining between them. CDR3 region: CAWRTLDGNTGELFF. CDR3 nucleotide sequence: TGTGCCTGGAGAACCTTGGACGGGAACACCGGGGAGCTGTTTTTT.

The chain couples TRBV15 to TRBJ2-5; perhaps TRBD2 as D (6 bases). The CDR3 is 13 amino acids. Trimming took 1 base from V and 3 from J, leaving 6 bases between them. CDR1 is LNHNV, CDR2 YYDKDF, per germline (reference sequence). DNA of the CDR3: TGTGCCACCAGCAGAGGACTAGAAGAGACCCAGTACTTC. Protein product: CATSRGLEETQYF.

This rearrangement joins TRBV2 to TRBJ2-4; the match to TRBD1 covers 9 bases. J lost 5 bases, V lost 10 bases, and 15 bases had no gene match. The CDR3 runs 16 residues. The V gene's germline CDR1 is SNHLY and CDR2 FYNNEI. The CDR3 DNA reads TGTGCCACCCACCCAGGGACAGGGAGAGGGGAAAACATTCAGTACTTC. The encoded protein is CATHPGTGRGENIQYF.

V usage is TRBV6-5 and J usage is TRBJ1-6; 7 bases align to TRBD1. The J segment lost 6 bases and the V segment lost 6 bases, leaving 8 bases of the junction unmatched. CDR3 length equals 15 residues. The V gene's germline CDR1 is MNHEY and CDR2 SVGAGI. The CDR3 spells CASSPDRASNSPLHF. CDR3 sequence (DNA): TGTGCCAGCAGCCCTGACAGGGCGAGTAATTCACCCCTCCACTTT.

The chain couples TRBV14 to TRBJ2-4; perhaps TRBD1 as D (6 bases). V lost 4 bases and J 3 bases, leaving 16 bases between the germline ends. This CDR3 region has 16 residues. Germline-derived CDR1 and CDR2 are SGHDN and FVKESK. CDR3 in amino acids: CASSRSQGFGKNIQYF. CDR3 sequence (DNA): TGTGCCAGCAGCCGATCCCAGGGGTTCGGCAAAAACATTCAGTACTTC.

In this sample, this clone turned up a few times. This rearrangement joins TRBV30 to TRBJ2-1, with D perhaps assigned TRBD1 or TRBD2 (5 bases each). The V gene lost 0 bases and the J gene lost 14 bases, with 11 bases spanning the gap. Germline V gene sequence: CDR1 GTSNPN, CDR2 SVGIG (reference sequence). This CDR3 has 11 amino acids. The CDR3 DNA follows: TGTGCCTGGAGTGTTCCGGGACGCAAGTTCTTC. This codes for CAWSVPGRKFF.

This clone was seen a few times. The chain links TRBV7-8 to TRBJ1-6; TRBD1 is a possible D gene (5 bases). The V gene's germline CDR1 is SGHVS and CDR2 FQNEAQ. This CDR3 has 15 amino acids. V was shortened by 2 bases and J by 8 bases, with 13 bases between the two germline ends. DNA for the CDR3: TGTGCCAGCAGCTTATTGCAGGGCACGGATTCACCCCTCCACTTT. Residues: CASSLLQGTDSPLHF.

The V gene is TRBV25-1, the J gene TRBJ1-1; 7 nucleotides match TRBD1. This CDR3 spans 13 amino acids. The V gene's germline CDR1 is MGHDK and CDR2 SYGVNS. Trimming took 5 bases from V and 3 from J; bases not matched to a gene: 3. This chain's CDR3 is CASSRQGDTEAFF. In DNA form, the CDR3 reads TGTGCCAGCAGTAGACAGGGCGACACTGAAGCTTTCTTT. Drawing the rest from reference TRBV25-1 and TRBJ1-1, the complete variable domain is EADIYQTPRYLVIGTGKKITLECSQTMGHDKMYWYQQDPGMELHLIHYSYGVNSTEKGDLSSESTVSRIRTEHFPLTLESARPSHTSQYLCASSRQGDTEAFFGQGTRLTVV.

This clone has a handful of counts. The V call is TRBV19, the J call TRBJ2-5; D might be TRBD1 or TRBD2, each matching 5 bases. CDR1 LNHDA and CDR2 SQIVND come from the germline V gene (reference sequence). The CDR3 extends over 15 amino acids. The V end was cut by 6 bases, the J end by 5 bases, with 19 bases between. In DNA, the CDR3 is TGTGCCAGTAGACCTGGGGGACGGAGAGTTGAGACCCAGTACTTC. Protein: CASRPGGRRVETQYF.

Only one count was recorded for this clone. In DNA, the CDR3 is TGCAGCGTCGCTTACCCCAACACCGGGGAGCTGTTTTTT. Amino acids: CSVAYPNTGELFF. The J gene is TRBJ2-2, the V gene TRBV29-1; D is uncertain. The CDR3 covers 13 residues. Trimming pared 6 bases from V and 2 bases from J, leaving 10 bases between. CDR1 and CDR2 (germline): SQVTM, ANQGSEA.

This clone was picked up a small number of times. This sequence joins TRBV29-1 and TRBJ1-2; D possibly corresponds to TRBD1 (5 bases). CDR3 length equals 15 residues. Germline CDR1 SQVTM, CDR2 ANQGSEA. Trimming pared 4 bases from V and 4 bases from J, leaving 19 bases between. The CDR3 sequence: CSVAMRGVDVYGYTF. CDR3 coding DNA: TGCAGCGTTGCGATGAGGGGTGTCGACGTCTATGGCTACACCTTC.

The genes are TRBV4-3 and TRBJ2-5; 9 bases fit TRBD2. The CDR3 totals 16 residues. Losses at the gene ends were 4 bases for V and 4 bases for J; bases not matched to a gene: 10. CDR1 LGHNA and CDR2 YSLEER come from the germline V gene. The CDR3 spells CASSRNRGLAPETQYF. Here the CDR3 DNA reads TGCGCCAGCAGCCGAAATAGGGGACTAGCCCCAGAGACCCAGTACTTC.

The genes are TRBV18 and TRBJ1-5; the match to TRBD1 covers 7 bases. The CDR3 runs to 14 residues. Germline CDR1 and CDR2: KGHSH and LQKENI. Unmatched junction bases numbered 7, after V lost 6 bases and J lost 5 bases. The CDR3 loop is CASSPGDSYQPQHF. The CDR3 nucleotides are TGTGCCAGCTCCCCAGGGGACAGCTATCAGCCCCAGCATTTT.

The chain links TRBV28 to TRBJ2-7; weak D call: TRBD1 (6 bases). The CDR3 spans 13 residues. V was clipped by 6 bases and J by 5 bases, with 14 bases between them. The germline CDR1 and CDR2 sequences are MDHEN and SYDVKM. The CDR3 nucleotides read TGTGCCAGCAGACCAGGGGCGCTGCACGAGCAGTACTTC. It is translated as CASRPGALHEQYF.

The rearrangement links TRBV5-6 to TRBJ2-5; D is unresolved. The CDR3 sequence is 12 residues long. The V gene's germline CDR1 is SGHDT and CDR2 YYEEEE. The V end lost 1 base, the J end lost 3 bases, and 4 bases lay between the germline ends. The CDR3 sequence: CASSLLEETQYF. Written as DNA, the CDR3 is TGTGCCAGCAGCTTGCTGGAAGAGACCCAGTACTTC.

CDR3 protein: CASSQAGLDTGELFF. The CDR3 DNA sequence: TGTGCCAGCAGCCAAGCGGGACTTGACACCGGGGAGCTGTTTTTT. V usage is TRBV4-2 and J usage is TRBJ2-2, with D possibly being TRBD2 (6 bases). Germline V lookup: CDR1 LGHNA, CDR2 YNFKEQ. This CDR3 region has 15 residues. V shed 1 base and J shed 3 bases, with 9 bases lying between them.

V is TRBV29-1 and J is TRBJ1-1, with D possibly matching TRBD1 (5 bases). The V and J ends lost 3 bases and 0 bases respectively, with 14 bases between them. Per germline, CDR1 SQVTM and CDR2 ANQGSEA. The CDR3 extends over 15 amino acids. The CDR3 nucleotides are TGCAGCGTTGATACACGACAGAGGATGAACACTGAAGCTTTCTTT. The encoded protein is CSVDTRQRMNTEAFF.

Concerning this clone: Other nucleotide sequences from this sample produce the same CDR3. V is TRBV30 and J is TRBJ1-5; 10 bases match TRBD1. The V gene end was trimmed by 5 bases and the J gene end by 7 bases; junction bases not matched to a gene: 5. Germline V CDR1 and CDR2: GTSNPN, SVGIG (reference sequence). There are 13 residues in the CDR3. CDR3 nucleotide sequence: TGTGCCTGGGCCGGGACAGGGGACCAGCCCCAGCATTTT. Translating gives CAWAGTGDQPQHF.

V is TRBV7-2 and J is TRBJ1-2; maybe TRBD1 (5 bases). This CDR3 comprises 12 residues. The germline V gene has CDR1 SGHTA and CDR2 FQGNSA. V gave up 5 bases and J gave up 6 bases, with 10 bases separating them. CDR3 loop: CASSPRGDGYTF. The CDR3 DNA follows: TGTGCCAGCAGCCCCAGAGGGGATGGCTACACCTTC.

J is TRBJ2-7 and V is TRBV5-6; unclear D gene. Trimming cost V 0 bases and J 6 bases, with 13 bases left between them. The V gene's germline CDR1 is SGHDT and CDR2 YYEEEE. The CDR3 runs to 14 residues. CDR3 nucleotide sequence: TGTGCCAGCAGCTTGGGACCGGGCCTACGCGAGCAGTACTTC. It translates to CASSLGPGLREQYF.